This T cell receptor beta chain derives from a study of cytomegalovirus exposure and HLA in healthy donors. PCR employed 60 Vbeta and 13 Jbeta primers. Profiled with immunoSEQ multiplex PCR; TCRdb holds only in-frame clones, not every one. The sample includes 85,000 to 90,000 clones, 85% of them seen just once. Of note for this clone: The antigen is undetermined.

Regarding the study as a whole: A missense DCLRE1C variant was associated with V- and J-gene trimming of TCR beta chains in a later analysis, and an independent cohort replicated the association. Later on, an analysis showed TCR association rates differing by HLA locus, with DRB1 the most and HLA-C the fewest. Confirmation in vitro established that three CMV-associated chains were specific for CMV antigens.

Per the germline V gene, CDR1 is ENHRY and CDR2 is SYGVKD. The CDR3 contains 14 residues. V lost 0 bases to trimming and J lost 8 bases; unmatched junction nucleotides: 5. Sequencing used PBMCs. The gene calls are TRBV10-3 and TRBJ2-3; the match to TRBD2 covers 7 bases. This TCR derives from a middle-aged man in good health and CMV-seropositive. The CDR3 region is CAISESGGRGTQYF. CDR3 DNA sequence: TGTGCCATCAGTGAGTCTGGCGGGAGAGGTACGCAGTATTTT.